The subject of this entry is one TCR beta chain. No antigen is known for it. The V gene end was trimmed by 0 bases and the J gene end by 3 bases; junction bases not matched to a gene: 7. The length of the CDR3 is 16 residues. CDR1 is SGHRS and CDR2 is YFSETQ in the germline V gene. The data belong to a study of T cell repertoires in cytomegalovirus infection. Looking at the study overall: Recently described HLA-C-restricted plus well-studied HLA-B-restricted CMV epitopes were used. Shared public TCR beta signatures pointed to both CMV infection and a matching HLA type.

TCRdb recomputed calls from the reads with MiXCR, one row per CDR3 protein. The table includes about half a million distinct CDR3 sequences, under 55% detected once. Study-wide results and caveats: HLA-C-restricted CMV clonotypes gave the most frequent clonotype in two of eight donors. Of the TCR beta families, the public ones yielded a cumulative frequency that identified carriers of CMV plus the relevant HLA.

The V call is TRBV5-1, the J call TRBJ2-7, with 9 bases lining up with TRBD2. The sequences come from cultured PBMCs, collected from culture after CMV antigen stimulation. This clonotype was sampled from a human donor in good health (CMV status not recorded). Some clones in this sample may be carry-over from other donors' samples. DNA for the CDR3: TGCGCCAGCAGCTTGGGACCAGCGGGGGGAAACTACGAGCAGTACTTC. This encodes CASSLGPAGGNYEQYF.